The 32 T cell receptor beta chains reported below all come from one sample, sequenced in a study of OX40 agonist ivuxolimab in advanced cancers. Here immunoSEQ multiplex PCR was the method, and the copy in TCRdb shows in-frame clones only, minus some. The sample records 35,000 to 40,000 clones, about 90% being singletons. This material consisted of CD4+ or CD8+ T cells sorted from blood, taken in a trial of the OX40 agonist ivuxolimab. The receptors were gathered from an adult with an advanced solid tumor such as melanoma, head and neck, liver or kidney cancer.

In this sample, this clone turned up a few times. The CDR3 is CASSQDLGQPQPQHF. The CDR3 DNA sequence: TGTGCCAGCAGCCAAGACCTAGGACAGCCCCAGCCCCAGCATTTT. The gene calls are TRBV4-2 and TRBJ1-5; D is perhaps TRBD1 (6 bases). Germline lookup yields CDR1 LGHNA and CDR2 YNFKEQ. With 0 bases removed from V and 7 bases from J, the gap between germline ends came to 13 bases. This CDR3 region has 15 residues.

This chain joins TRBV9 and TRBJ2-1, with D maybe TRBD1 (6 bases). V shed 0 bases and J shed 6 bases, with 10 bases lying between them. The germline V gene encodes CDR1 SGDLS and CDR2 YYNGEE. There are 14 residues in the CDR3. In DNA, the CDR3 is TGTGCCAGCAGCGTAGCAGGGGCAGGCAATGAGCAGTTCTTC. Residues: CASSVAGAGNEQFF.

This clone was seen once. The V gene is TRBV19, the J gene TRBJ1-1; no clear D. Trimming removed 3 bases from V and 0 bases from J, with 5 bases in between. The CDR3 sequence is 13 residues long. Germline V gives CDR1 LNHDA, CDR2 SQIVND (reference sequence). CDR3 coding DNA: TGTGCCAGTAGTATTGATATGAACACTGAAGCTTTCTTT. It codes for CASSIDMNTEAFF. The whole variable domain, remainder taken from reference TRBV19 and TRBJ1-1, is DGGITQSPKYLFRKEGQNVTLSCEQNLNHDAMYWYRQDPGQGLRLIYYSQIVNDFQKGDIAEGYSVSREKKESFPLTVTSAQKNPTAFYLCASSIDMNTEAFFGQGTRLTVV.

The rearrangement links TRBV4-3 to TRBJ2-3, with D maybe TRBD1 (5 bases). Trimming shortened V by 0 bases and J by 5 bases, and 9 bases separated the two germline ends. The CDR3 sequence is 14 residues long. Germline V lookup: CDR1 LGHNA, CDR2 YSLEER. For the CDR3, the DNA is TGCGCCAGCAGCCAAGAAGGGGATCAAGATACGCAGTATTTT. Protein product: CASSQEGDQDTQYF.

This clone was seen just once. CDR3 nucleotides: TGTGCCAGCAGCTCTGTGACAGGGGATTTAGCCCAAGAGACCCAGTACTTC. This codes for CASSSVTGDLAQETQYF. V is TRBV13 and J is TRBJ2-5, with 8 bases lining up with TRBD1. The trim removed 4 bases at V and 1 base at J, leaving 11 bases unmatched. The CDR3 length is 17 residues. Per germline, CDR1 PRHDT and CDR2 FYEKMQ (reference sequence).

This chain joins TRBV11-2 and TRBJ1-5, with D maybe TRBD1 (5 bases). In germline, CDR1 is SGHAT, CDR2 FQNNGV. This CDR3 comprises 15 residues. The V and J ends lost 5 bases and 5 bases respectively, with 16 bases between them. The CDR3 region is CASSQTGRAHQPQHF. CDR3 nucleotide sequence: TGTGCCAGCAGCCAGACCGGCAGGGCTCATCAGCCCCAGCATTTT. The full variable domain, in which reference TRBV11-2 and TRBJ1-5 provide the parts outside the CDR3, is EAGVAQSPRYKIIEKRQSVAFWCNPISGHATLYWYQQILGQGPKLLIQFQNNGVVDDSQLPKDRFSAERLKGVDSTLKIQPAKLEDSAVYLCASSQTGRAHQPQHFGDGTRLSIL.

The chain carries TRBV7-2 and TRBJ1-5; unclear D gene. Germline lookup yields CDR1 SGHTA and CDR2 FQGNSA. The CDR3 is made up of 15 amino acids. V shed 5 bases and J shed 4 bases, with 15 bases lying between them. CDR3 region: CASSPIGGFNQPQHF. CDR3 nucleotides: TGTGCCAGCAGCCCAATCGGTGGGTTTAATCAGCCCCAGCATTTT.

In its sample, this clone is medium-sized. The chain is built from TRBV27 and TRBJ2-1, with D perhaps matching TRBD1 or TRBD2 (5 bases each). V was shortened by 2 bases and J by 9 bases, with 11 bases between the two germline ends. The CDR3 is 13 amino acids. Germline V CDR1 and CDR2: MNHEY, SMNVEV (reference sequence). The CDR3 DNA follows: TGTGCCAGCAGTTTACGGGGCCTGAGTGAGCAGTTCTTC. This gives the protein CASSLRGLSEQFF.

The rearrangement uses TRBV27 and TRBJ2-5; TRBD2 agrees at 13 bases. The CDR3 is made up of 19 amino acids. The V and J ends lost 4 bases and 5 bases, in that order; junction bases with no gene match: 16. CDR1 and CDR2 (germline): MNHEY, SMNVEV (reference sequence). This CDR3 reads CASSSGTPGLAGELETQYF. CDR3 in DNA: TGTGCCAGCAGTTCCGGCACCCCTGGACTAGCGGGAGAATTGGAGACCCAGTACTTC.

The chain joins TRBV5-8 to TRBJ2-7; TRBD1 is a possible D gene (5 bases). The CDR3 sequence is 16 residues long. Germline V CDR1 and CDR2: SGHTS, YDEGEE. Trimming cost V 0 bases and J 3 bases, with 16 bases left between them. The DNA for the CDR3 is TGTGCCAGCAGCTTGGCAGGGAAGGGTGAATACTACGAGCAGTACTTC. It codes for CASSLAGKGEYYEQYF.

The chain combines TRBV7-2 with TRBJ2-5, with D possibly being TRBD2 (5 bases). The germline CDR1 and CDR2 sequences are SGHTA and FQGNSA. V was pared by 5 bases and J by 3 bases, with 13 bases between. CDR3 length: 14 residues. Written as DNA, the CDR3 is TGTGCCAGCAGCCAAATTAGCGCAGAAGAGACCCAGTACTTC. This sequence encodes CASSQISAEETQYF.

V and J are TRBV27 and TRBJ2-6, with D possibly being TRBD2 (5 bases). The CDR3 has 15 amino acids. Per germline, CDR1 MNHEY and CDR2 SMNVEV (reference sequence). Trimming left V 5 bases short and J 2 bases short, with 10 bases between. CDR3 residues: CASSPLEAGANVLTF. In DNA, the CDR3 is TGTGCCAGCAGTCCCCTGGAGGCTGGGGCCAACGTCCTGACTTTC.

The genes are TRBV6-5 and TRBJ1-5; no definite D call. Germline-derived CDR1 and CDR2 are MNHEY and SVGAGI. This CDR3 is built from 14 residues. Trimming left V 2 bases short and J 0 bases short, with 5 bases between. This CDR3 reads CASSYRASNQPQHF. The CDR3, as DNA: TGTGCCAGCAGTTACAGGGCTAGCAATCAGCCCCAGCATTTT.

CDR3 DNA sequence: TGTGCCTCCGCCGGGGCGCCCCGGGGCAATCAGCCCCAGCATTTT. This translates into CASAGAPRGNQPQHF. The chain has TRBV27 and TRBJ1-5; tentative D call: TRBD1 (5 bases). CDR3 size: 15 residues. Per germline, CDR1 MNHEY and CDR2 SMNVEV (reference sequence). The V end lost 11 bases, the J end lost 2 bases, and 19 bases lay between the germline ends.

The chain combines TRBV29-1 with TRBJ1-1; TRBD1 matches 9 bases. The CDR3 totals 12 residues. Looked up from germline, CDR1 is SQVTM and CDR2 is ANQGSEA. After removal of 7 bases from V and 11 bases from J, the junction contained 11 bases not matched to a gene. CDR3 nucleotides: TGCAGCGCCCTGGCGGGACAGGGCCAGGCTTTCTTT. Translating it yields CSALAGQGQAFF. The complete variable domain, with remaining parts taken from reference TRBV29-1 and TRBJ1-1, reads SAVISQKPSRDICQRGTSLTIQCQVDSQVTMMFWYRQQPGQSLTLIATANQGSEATYESGFVIDKFPISRPNLTFSTLTVSNMSPEDSSIYLCSALAGQGQAFFGQGTRLTVV.

The V call is TRBV7-6, the J call TRBJ2-3; TRBD2 is a possible D gene (5 bases). The V and J ends lost 1 base and 0 bases respectively, with 8 bases between them. The CDR3 length is 15 residues. The germline V gene encodes CDR1 SGHVS and CDR2 FNYEAQ. DNA of the CDR3: TGTGCCAGCAGCTTAGTAGGGAGAAGCACAGATACGCAGTATTTT. Its protein product is CASSLVGRSTDTQYF.

CDR3 DNA: TGCGCCAGCAGCTCCGGTGCGGCGGACCGCGAGCAGTACGTC. The encoded protein is CASSSGAADREQYV. V is TRBV5-1 and J is TRBJ2-7; D is unclear. This CDR3 is built from 14 residues. V lost 3 bases and J lost 6, with 16 bases in between. Germline V gene sequence: CDR1 SGHRS, CDR2 YFSETQ.

The rearrangement joins TRBV6-5 to TRBJ1-2; D uncertain. CDR1 is MNHEY, CDR2 SVGAGI, per germline. This CDR3 contains 15 residues. V lost 2 bases and J 7 bases, leaving 17 bases between the germline ends. CDR3 sequence (DNA): TGTGCCAGCAGTTACAGGCCAGACGACCTACGTGGCTACACCTTC. It is translated as CASSYRPDDLRGYTF.

The CDR3 region is CASSDNLARPLEPNTGELFF. The DNA for the CDR3 is TGTGCCAGCAGCGACAACCTAGCGCGCCCACTGGAACCAAACACCGGGGAGCTGTTTTTT. V usage is TRBV7-3 and J usage is TRBJ2-2; D possibly corresponds to TRBD2 (6 bases). Germline V gives CDR1 SGHTA, CDR2 FQGTGA. The germline V and J ends were trimmed by 5 bases and 2 bases, with 27 bases remaining between them. The CDR3 spans 20 residues.

The CDR3 spells CASSDSASGTTEQYF. Written as DNA, the CDR3 is TGTGCCAGCAGTGATTCCGCTAGCGGGACAACCGAGCAGTACTTC. The rearrangement joins TRBV27 to TRBJ2-7; 9 nucleotides align to TRBD2. CDR1 and CDR2 (germline): MNHEY, SMNVEV (reference sequence). This CDR3 has 15 amino acids. V lost 5 bases and J lost 6; bases outside the gene matches: 11.

The chain uses TRBV9 and TRBJ2-3; possibly TRBD1 for D (5 bases). V was pared by 3 bases and J by 2 bases, with 13 bases between. The CDR3 loop spans 15 amino acids. The germline gives CDR1 SGDLS, CDR2 YYNGEE. CDR3 in DNA: TGTGCCAGCAGCGAACAAACAGGTGCCACAGATACGCAGTATTTT. Its translation: CASSEQTGATDTQYF.

This CDR3 is CASSVKGSDTGELFF. CDR3 nucleotide sequence: TGTGCCAGCAGCGTAAAAGGGTCGGACACCGGGGAGCTGTTTTTT. V gene TRBV9 combines with J gene TRBJ2-2; D not certain. The CDR3 runs 15 residues. V lost 1 base to trimming and J lost 3 bases, with 10 bases between them. Germline V gene lookup returns CDR1 SGDLS and CDR2 YYNGEE.

The rearrangement joins TRBV6-1 to TRBJ1-1, with TRBD1 matching over 8 bases. The CDR3 is made up of 13 amino acids. V lost 5 bases to trimming and J lost 4 bases; unmatched junction nucleotides: 3. Germline loops: CDR1 MNHNS, CDR2 SASEGT. CDR3 amino acids: CASSRTGITEAFF. The CDR3 region has the DNA TGTGCCAGCAGTAGGACAGGGATCACTGAAGCTTTCTTT.

J is TRBJ1-2 and V is TRBV12-5, with a possible D match to TRBD1 (5 bases). V dropped 3 bases and J dropped 6 bases, with 23 bases sitting between them. This CDR3 has 17 amino acids. Germline assignment: CDR1 LGHNT and CDR2 FRNRAP. Written as DNA, the CDR3 is TGTGCTAGTGGTTTCACAGGCGCAGGGCCGCCGATGGATGGCTACACCTTC. Amino acids: CASGFTGAGPPMDGYTF.

This chain links TRBV4-1 with TRBJ1-3, with no clear D. Germline V gene data show CDR1 as MGHRA and CDR2 as YSYEKL. The CDR3 has 15 residues. V shed 6 bases and J shed 2 bases, with 14 bases lying between them. The CDR3 DNA reads TGCGCCAGCAGGGCGCGCGGGGAAACTGGAAACACCATATATTTT. This codes for CASRARGETGNTIYF.

The rearrangement uses TRBV25-1 and TRBJ2-7, with D perhaps TRBD2 (5 bases). Near its end, the DNA agrees better with TRBJ2-1, so the J call may be wrong. Germline CDR1 reads MGHDK; CDR2 reads SYGVNS. This CDR3 has 15 residues. DNA of the CDR3: TGTGCCAGCAGTGGCCGGTGGGAGAGCTACAATGAGCAGTTCTTC. This codes for CASSGRWESYNEQFF.

V gene TRBV11-2 combines with J gene TRBJ1-1, with 10 bases aligning to TRBD1. J gave up 3 bases and V 0 bases, and 7 bases lay outside the gene matches. Germline CDR1 reads SGHAT; CDR2 reads FQNNGV. This CDR3 has 17 residues. Here the CDR3 reads CASSLDEPGQGYTEAFF. Written as DNA, the CDR3 is TGTGCCAGCAGCTTAGACGAACCGGGACAGGGGTACACTGAAGCTTTCTTT.

The rearrangement uses TRBV5-6 and TRBJ2-2; D perhaps matches TRBD1 (5 bases). The V and J ends lost 8 bases and 3 bases respectively, with 11 bases between them. This CDR3 spans 13 amino acids. Germline V gene lookup returns CDR1 SGHDT and CDR2 YYEEEE. The CDR3 DNA is TGTGCCAGTAGAAAGGGGCACACCGGGGAGCTGTTTTTT. Translation: CASRKGHTGELFF. Based on the CDR3 plus reference TRBV5-6 and TRBJ2-2, the full variable domain is DAGVTQSPTHLIKTRGQQVTLRCSPKSGHDTVSWYQQALGQGPQFIFQYYEEEERQRGNFPDRFSGHQFPNYSSELNVNALLLGDSALYLCASRKGHTGELFFGEGSRLTVL.

This chain links TRBV6-5 with TRBJ2-1, with D uncertain. Germline V gene sequence: CDR1 MNHEY, CDR2 SVGAGI. CDR3 length: 13 amino acids. V dropped 2 bases and J dropped 3 bases, with 5 bases sitting between them. The CDR3 sequence: CASSYQLYNEQFF. In DNA, the CDR3 is TGTGCCAGCAGTTACCAGCTCTACAATGAGCAGTTCTTC.

This clone was counted once. The chain links TRBV5-6 to TRBJ1-1; the D gene is possibly TRBD1 (5 bases). The germline V gene encodes CDR1 SGHDT and CDR2 YYEEEE. V lost 4 bases, J lost 8 bases, and 12 bases lay in between. This CDR3 contains 12 residues. In DNA form, the CDR3 reads TGTGCCAGCAGCCAAGGGGATTCAGAAGCTTTCTTT. Its translation: CASSQGDSEAFF.

This rearrangement joins TRBV11-3 to TRBJ2-1; D is unclear. Germline V lookup: CDR1 SGHNT, CDR2 YENEEA. The CDR3 runs to 14 residues. V lost 5 bases, J lost 4 bases, and 12 bases lay in between. As DNA, the CDR3 is TGTGCCAGCAGCGGCGCACCGGCTTACAATGAGCAGTTCTTC. Protein sequence: CASSGAPAYNEQFF.

V gene TRBV27 combines with J gene TRBJ2-3; D is perhaps TRBD1 (6 bases). V was trimmed by 3 bases and J by 5 bases, leaving 12 bases between them. CDR1 MNHEY and CDR2 SMNVEV come from the germline V gene (reference sequence). This CDR3 is built from 14 residues. In DNA form, the CDR3 reads TGTGCCAGCAGTTTCCTGGGACAAAGAGATACGCAGTATTTT. This codes for CASSFLGQRDTQYF.